A selection of T cell receptor beta chains follows, all from one sample in a study of blood T cell repertoires in COVID-19. Produced via immunoSEQ multiplex PCR; TCRdb's table is partial and in-frame only. This repertoire shows 75,000 to 100,000 clones, roughly 82% found once; its top ten account for 21%. The sample taken for sequencing was peripheral blood. The receptors here all came from a human donor in a cohort sampled during active COVID-19. CDR3s include the opening cysteine and the closing phenylalanine or tryptophan. Fields, in order: clone size, D gene, V gene, J gene, CDR3 protein, CDR3 DNA. D genes are given only for firm matches. Clone size is stated in some rows and not others, as once, few, many or a class when expanded.

.	.	TRBV9	TRBJ1-4	CASSVGGATNEKLFF	TGTGCCAGCAGCGTAGGGGGGGCAACTAATGAAAAACTGTTTTTT
.	.	TRBV6-2/TRBV6-3	TRBJ2-5	CASSRLEETQYF	TGTGCCAGCAGTAGACTAGAAGAGACCCAGTACTTC
.	TRBD1	TRBV6-5	TRBJ1-1	CASSYEGQGITEAFF	TGTGCCAGCAGTTACGAGGGACAGGGGATCACTGAAGCTTTCTTT
.	TRBD1	TRBV18	TRBJ2-5	CASSPPRTGGETQYF	TGTGCCAGCTCACCACCTCGGACAGGGGGAGAGACCCAGTACTTC
.	.	TRBV12-3/TRBV12-4	TRBJ1-2	CASTPGRVYGYTF	TGTGCCAGCACCCCTGGGAGAGTCTATGGCTACACCTTC
.	TRBD1	TRBV19	TRBJ2-3	CASSIRGQSTDTQYF	TGTGCCAGTAGTATTAGGGGACAGAGCACAGATACGCAGTATTTT
.	.	TRBV2	TRBJ1-3	CASRGGAGNTIYF	TGTGCCAGCAGGGGGGGGGCTGGAAACACCATATATTTT
.	TRBD2	TRBV4-2	TRBJ2-1	CASSQGDFSGGPYEQFF	TGTGCCAGCAGCCAGGGAGATTTTTCGGGGGGGCCCTATGAGCAGTTCTTC
.	.	TRBV27	TRBJ2-2	CASTTHVKTGELFF	TGTGCCAGCACGACACACGTAAAGACCGGGGAGCTGTTTTTT
.	.	TRBV24-1	TRBJ2-1	CATSDRQWSSYNEQFF	TGTGCCACCAGTGACCGCCAGTGGAGTTCCTACAATGAGCAGTTCTTC
once	.	TRBV28	TRBJ1-2	CASSLSGPLFTYGYTF	TGTGCCAGCAGTTTGTCAGGGCCCTTGTTTACCTATGGCTACACCTTC
.	TRBD1	TRBV3-1/TRBV3-2	TRBJ1-4	CASSHTGQGSEKLFF	TGTGCCAGCAGCCATACGGGACAGGGAAGTGAAAAACTGTTTTTT
.	TRBD1	TRBV27	TRBJ2-7	CASRRGQGYEQYF	TGTGCCAGCAGAAGAGGACAGGGGTATGAGCAGTACTTC
.	TRBD2	TRBV7-6	TRBJ2-5	CASSLGLTKETQYF	TGTGCCAGCAGCCTGGGACTAACTAAAGAGACCCAGTACTTC
.	TRBD1	TRBV5-1	TRBJ2-3	CASSTDRYTDTQYF	TGCGCCAGCAGCACGGACAGGTACACAGATACGCAGTATTTT
once	TRBD2	TRBV4-1	TRBJ2-3	CASSLGLAGAYTDTQYF	TGCGCCAGCAGCCTGGGACTAGCGGGGGCCTACACAGATACGCAGTATTTT
.	.	TRBV5-1	TRBJ1-3	CASSLTGSGNTIYF	TGCGCCAGCAGCTTGACAGGGAGTGGAAACACCATATATTTT
.	TRBD1	TRBV7-9	TRBJ1-1	CASSLAGQGAGVAFF	TGTGCCAGCAGCTTAGCGGGACAGGGGGCTGGAGTAGCTTTCTTT
once	.	TRBV27	TRBJ2-5	CASSSPGVSQETQYF	TGTGCCAGCAGTTCACCGGGAGTCTCCCAAGAGACCCAGTACTTC
.	TRBD2	TRBV4-1	TRBJ2-5	CASSPRPGGLAAEETQYF	TGCGCCAGCAGCCCACGGCCGGGGGGACTAGCGGCAGAAGAGACCCAGTACTTC
.	TRBD1	TRBV7-9	TRBJ1-2	CASSFSGTEHGYTF	TGTGCCAGCAGCTTCTCAGGGACAGAGCATGGCTACACCTTC
.	TRBD1	TRBV6-5	TRBJ1-2	CASSDRGQGYTF	TGTGCCAGCTCGGACAGGGGGCAGGGCTACACCTTC
.	.	TRBV7-6	TRBJ2-5	CASSLATGGWETQYF	TGTGCCAGCAGCTTAGCTACGGGGGGCTGGGAGACCCAGTACTTC
.	TRBD2	TRBV28	TRBJ2-3	CASSLSKLGLATDTQYF	TGTGCCAGCAGTTTATCCAAACTTGGACTAGCGACAGATACGCAGTATTTT